This TCR beta chain was sequenced for a study of blood T cell repertoires in COVID-19. CDR3 length: 16 amino acids. Trimming took 3 bases from V and 4 from J; bases not matched to a gene: 3. In germline, CDR1 is LGHDT, CDR2 YNNKEL (reference sequence). Per the authors' pipeline: How many nucleated cells were present was estimated from reference gene primer amplification. Produced via immunoSEQ multiplex PCR; TCRdb's table is partial and in-frame only. The V and J calls and the clone size are those of that table, but D and trimming were determined from the DNA. The sample lists roughly 200,000 clones; approximately 90% were seen once.

This receptor was identified in a woman between 40 and 55 years old who had recovered from COVID-19. Sample: peripheral blood. The chain carries TRBV3-1 (or the pseudogene TRBV3-2) and TRBJ2-7; 16 nucleotides align to TRBD2. The CDR3 loop reads CASSHGTSGREYEQYF. CDR3 DNA sequence: TGTGCCAGCAGCCACGGGACTAGCGGGAGGGAATACGAGCAGTACTTC.